This TCR beta chain was captured by sequencing in a study of T cell responses to AZD1222 COVID-19 vaccine. Study as a whole: Investigators merged groups given second doses at roughly 4 or roughly 12 weeks. Study-wide findings and caveats: Baseline testing showed seropositivity in only a handful of AZD1222 recipients.

The germline V and J ends were trimmed by 5 bases and 5 bases, with 13 bases remaining between them. The germline gives CDR1 SGHVS, CDR2 FQNEAQ. CDR3 size: 14 residues. To note about this clone: The antigen remains undetermined.

Using immunoSEQ multiplex PCR, the repertoire was profiled, and TCRdb retains in-frame clones only, with some absent. The sample contains 110,000 to 150,000 clones, about 92% of which appear only once. This chain joins TRBV7-8 and TRBJ2-1; D unresolved. The sample here was peripheral blood, taken on day 0 of AZD1222 vaccination. This sequence originates from an adult in good health. DNA of the CDR3: TGTGCCAGCAGCCCCCTGTCTTGGAACAATGAGCAGTTCTTC. This encodes CASSPLSWNNEQFF.